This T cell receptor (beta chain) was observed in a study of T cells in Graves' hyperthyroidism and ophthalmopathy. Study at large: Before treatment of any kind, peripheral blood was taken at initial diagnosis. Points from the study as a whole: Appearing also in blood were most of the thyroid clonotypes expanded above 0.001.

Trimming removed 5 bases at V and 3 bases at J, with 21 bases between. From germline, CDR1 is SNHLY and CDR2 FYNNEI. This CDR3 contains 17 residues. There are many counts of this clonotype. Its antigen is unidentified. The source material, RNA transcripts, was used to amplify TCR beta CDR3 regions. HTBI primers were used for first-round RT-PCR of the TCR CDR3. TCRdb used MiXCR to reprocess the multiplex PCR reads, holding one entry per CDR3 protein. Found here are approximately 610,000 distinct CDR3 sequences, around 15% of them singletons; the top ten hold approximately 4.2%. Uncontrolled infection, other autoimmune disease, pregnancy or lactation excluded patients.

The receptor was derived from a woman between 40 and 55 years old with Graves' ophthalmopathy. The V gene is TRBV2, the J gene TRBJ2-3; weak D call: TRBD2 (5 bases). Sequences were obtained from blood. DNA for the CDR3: TGTGCCAGCAGTCCGCGAACCATAGGAGGCCTTACAGATACGCAGTATTTT. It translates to CASSPRTIGGLTDTQYF.